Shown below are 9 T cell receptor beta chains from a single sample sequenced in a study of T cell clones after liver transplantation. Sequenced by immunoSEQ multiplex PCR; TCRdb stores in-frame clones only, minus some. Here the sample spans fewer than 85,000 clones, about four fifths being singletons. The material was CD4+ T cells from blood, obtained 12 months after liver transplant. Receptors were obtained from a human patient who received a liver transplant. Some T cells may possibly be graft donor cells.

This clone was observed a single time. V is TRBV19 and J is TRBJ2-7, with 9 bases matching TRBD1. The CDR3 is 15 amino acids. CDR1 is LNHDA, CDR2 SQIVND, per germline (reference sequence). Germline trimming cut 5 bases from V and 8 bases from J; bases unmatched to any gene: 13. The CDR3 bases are TGTGCCAGTAGTGCCGGGACAGGGTCCGCGTTGCAGCAGTACTTC. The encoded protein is CASSAGTGSALQQYF.

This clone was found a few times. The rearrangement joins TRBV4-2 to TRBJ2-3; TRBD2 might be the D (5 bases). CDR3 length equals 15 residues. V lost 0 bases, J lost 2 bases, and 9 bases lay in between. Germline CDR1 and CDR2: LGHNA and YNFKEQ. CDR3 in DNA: TGTGCCAGCAGCCAAGAGTGGGGAGCCACAGATACGCAGTATTTT. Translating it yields CASSQEWGATDTQYF.

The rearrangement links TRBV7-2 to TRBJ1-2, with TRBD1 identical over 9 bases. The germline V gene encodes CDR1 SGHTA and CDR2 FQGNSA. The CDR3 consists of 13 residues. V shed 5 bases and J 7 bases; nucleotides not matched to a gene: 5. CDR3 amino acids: CASSRDRAAGYTF. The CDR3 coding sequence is TGTGCCAGCAGCCGGGACAGGGCGGCTGGCTACACCTTC.

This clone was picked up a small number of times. CDR3 coding DNA: TGCGCCAGCAGCCTACTCGTAGGGGGCTACGAGCAGTACTTC. This encodes CASSLLVGGYEQYF. This chain links TRBV5-1 with TRBJ2-7, with D perhaps TRBD1 (6 bases). CDR3 length equals 14 residues. Germline CDR1 SGHRS, CDR2 YFSETQ. Trimming removed 4 bases from V and 3 bases from J, with 14 bases in between.

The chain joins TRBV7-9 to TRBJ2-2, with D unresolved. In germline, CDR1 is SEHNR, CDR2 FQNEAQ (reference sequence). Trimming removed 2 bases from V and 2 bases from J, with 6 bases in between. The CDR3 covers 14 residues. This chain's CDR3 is CASSLMANTGELFF. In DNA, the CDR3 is TGTGCCAGCAGCTTAATGGCCAACACCGGGGAGCTGTTTTTT. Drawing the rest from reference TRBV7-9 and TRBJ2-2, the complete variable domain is DTGVSQNPRHKITKRGQNVTFRCDPISEHNRLYWYRQTLGQGPEFLTYFQNEAQLEKSRLLSDRFSAERPKGSFSTLEIQRTEQGDSAMYLCASSLMANTGELFFGEGSRLTVL.

CDR3: CASSEFYRGGEKLFF. DNA of the CDR3: TGTGCCAGCAGTGAATTCTACAGGGGTGGAGAAAAACTGTTTTTT. The chain has TRBV6-1 and TRBJ1-4, with 7 bases aligning to TRBD1. CDR3 length equals 15 residues. From germline, CDR1 is MNHNS and CDR2 SASEGT. V shed 2 bases and J 8 bases; nucleotides not matched to a gene: 8.

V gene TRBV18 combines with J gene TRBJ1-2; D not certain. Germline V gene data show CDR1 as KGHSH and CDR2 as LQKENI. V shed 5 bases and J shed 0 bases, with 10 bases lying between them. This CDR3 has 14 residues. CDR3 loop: CASSWTDSNYGYTF. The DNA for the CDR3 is TGTGCCAGCTCATGGACGGACTCTAACTATGGCTACACCTTC.

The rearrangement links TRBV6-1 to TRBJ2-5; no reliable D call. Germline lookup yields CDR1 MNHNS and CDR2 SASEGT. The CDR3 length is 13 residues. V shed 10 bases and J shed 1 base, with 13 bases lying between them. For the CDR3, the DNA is TGTGCCACCATTCTCGGCACCCAAGAGACCCAGTACTTC. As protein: CATILGTQETQYF.

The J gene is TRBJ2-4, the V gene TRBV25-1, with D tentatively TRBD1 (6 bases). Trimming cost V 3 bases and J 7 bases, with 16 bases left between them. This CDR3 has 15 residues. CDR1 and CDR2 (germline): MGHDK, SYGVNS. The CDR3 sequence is CASSDSGTLSNIQYF. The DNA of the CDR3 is TGTGCCAGCAGTGACTCCGGGACACTATCCAACATTCAGTACTTC.